Sequencing of this T cell receptor (beta chain) was carried out in a study of low-dose radiotherapy and immunotherapy resistance in tumors (dated by TCRdb to the early 2020s). With regard to the full study: In Cohort 1, 0.5 Gy per fraction was delivered every 2 weeks, and a total PTV dose of 6.5 Gy was prescribed. Eight patients were included in the translational analysis: three from the first dose cohort and the first five from the second dose cohort. Deep sequencing of TCRalpha and TCRbeta libraries was performed on an Illumina MiniSeq instrument. Nivolumab was administered intravenously as a 240 mg flat dose every two weeks, and ipilimumab was administered intravenously at 1 mg/kg every six weeks. Starting on cycle 1 day 1, patients took 300 mg of aspirin by mouth once daily for four cycles. First-strand cDNA was synthesized with Superscript III and a set of TRAV- and TRBV-specific primers, covering both TCRalpha and TCRbeta chains. The trial did not randomize participants into treatment groups. Patients in Cohort 2 were given 1 Gy per fraction every two weeks, for a total of 13 Gy across 26 weeks. Cyclophosphamide 200 mg/m2 was given intravenously every two weeks, one day before each radiation and immunotherapy administration.

Its CDR3 holds 19 amino acids, cysteine through phenylalanine. The only DNA kept is the CDR3, 57 bases in frame from the first base. CDR1 GTSNPN and CDR2 SVGIG were looked up in the germline V gene (reference sequence). At the junction V is shortened by 0 bases and J by 10 bases; bases outside the gene matches: 21. The instrument was an Illumina MiniSeq. TCRs were amplified for about 19 PCR cycles with Phusion, using a constant-region primer paired with the adapter attached to the V primers. The MessageAmp II aRNA Amplification Kit was used to amplify the isolated mRNA, with in vitro transcription run for approximately 15 hours at 37 degrees C. The Dynabeads mRNA DIRECT Purification Kit was used to isolate mRNA for TCR sequencing. A second roughly 25-cycle Phusion PCR added indexed Illumina adapters, and products were purified with AMPure XP beads. The original pipeline was this. Using custom Perl scripts, TCR sequences encoding the same protein were pooled, out-of-frame sequences were removed, and the abundance of each clonotype was computed. Any TCR sequence backed by just one read was left out of the analysis. Among the metrics used to describe the repertoires were Shannon entropy, Gini index, clonality, richness, and the frequency of TCRs shared between repertoires. TCRdb reprocessed the public reads (quality trimming at Q25 with fastp, clone calling with MiXCR) and kept in-frame beta chains. Identical CDR3 protein sequences are pooled into one entry, listed with their most common genes and DNA. It is TCRdb's table, rather than the study itself, that gives the V and J calls and clone size. Within this sample are about 47,000 distinct CDR3 sequences, with approximately 12% of them counted one time only. The ten largest clones add up to 5.5% to 8% of the sample.

Interpreted using the paper, the time point label stands for: before trial treatment. The donors came from RACIN, which was a single-arm phase I dose-escalation trial that paired nivolumab and ipilimumab with aspirin, low-dose cyclophosphamide and low-dose radiotherapy. Patients with advanced, TIL-negative solid tumors were considered eligible. This clonotype came up many times. Its binding antigen is unknown. Base qualities were left out, and no much larger clone turns up one base away. Sample: PBMCs, taken before treatment. This chain is built from TRBV30 and TRBJ1-4; TRBD1 fits 9 bases in the junction. The source of this sequence is a female donor with ovarian cancer. The CDR3 loop reads CAWSVMWDRVGLGRGKLFF. The DNA is as follows: TGTGCCTGGAGTGTAATGTGGGACAGGGTGGGCCTTGGAAGAGGAAAACTGTTTTTT.